This TCR beta chain was sequenced in a study of T-cell memory formation after mild COVID-19. Study-wide background: TCR clusters showed largely donor specificity.

As to this clonotype: Its antigen is not identified.

TCRdb re-analysed the 5' RACE reads in MiXCR, keeping a single row per CDR3 protein. The sample contains about 430,000 distinct CDR3 sequences, roughly 18% of which appear only once. Germline CDR1 reads SGHTA; CDR2 reads FQGNSA. CDR3 size: 15 residues. V was clipped by 5 bases and J by 9 bases; unmatched bases: 11. Overall study results and limits: There were some responding clones in pre-infection memory, which suggested that cross-reactive memory had joined. Whether day 37 second-wave clones are SARS-CoV-2-specific was not confirmed.

The specimen was PBMCs or a T cell subset sorted from them (not recorded which). This clonotype originated in a man aged 18 to 30 who had mild COVID-19 (a few samples of this study predate the infection). Cell type and time point are not known. The genes are TRBV7-2 and TRBJ1-5; 9 nucleotides align to TRBD1. Here the CDR3 reads CASSADRGVLWPQHF. The CDR3 DNA reads as TGTGCCAGCAGCGCGGACAGGGGAGTGTTATGGCCCCAGCATTTT.